This T cell receptor beta chain was documented in a study of CD8+CD57+ T cells in acquired aplastic anemia. Broader study findings: Patients did not significantly differ from controls in CD8+ Simpson's diversity.

Genomic DNA constituted the template upon which TCR beta VDJ and CDR3 profiling was performed. Each CDR3 protein is one row after TCRdb ran MiXCR on the reads. Counted here are around 200,000 distinct CDR3 sequences, approximately 52% occurring once; the ten biggest clones make up about 17%. V was shortened by 4 bases and J by 7 bases, with 15 bases between the two germline ends. This CDR3 is built from 15 residues. Per germline, CDR1 SGHRS and CDR2 YFSETQ. As to this clonotype: Its cognate antigen is unknown.

The TCR was taken from a human donor in good health, serving as a control. The chain joins TRBV5-1 to TRBJ1-6; TRBD1 is a possible D gene (5 bases). The specimen sequenced was sorted CD4+, CD8+, or CD8+CD57+ T cells (not recorded which) from PBMCs. The CDR3 DNA follows: TGCGCCAGCAGCCTCTCTCAGGGTTCGAATTCACCCCTCCACTTT. Protein sequence: CASSLSQGSNSPLHF.